This T cell receptor delta chain was profiled in a study of gamma-delta T cells after stem cell transplantation. TCRdb called clones from the RT-PCR reads again using CATT. This repertoire shows more than 2,000 delta-chain clones, 25% found once; its top ten account for around 7.1%. Of note for this clone: This may stem from a read error, because a much larger clone lies one nucleotide away.

The CDR3 is made up of 17 amino acids. CDR1 and CDR2 from the germline V gene are GEAIGNYY and EKD. Source material: gamma-delta T cells. The chain employs TRDV2 and TRDJ1; TRDD3 agrees at 8 bases. This receptor was identified in a human donor. It is not recorded whose cells these are; they may come from a transplant donor. CDR3 protein: CACGQPNWGPYTDKPIF. In nucleotides, the CDR3 is TGTGCCTGTGGCCAACCTAACTGGGGGCCCTACACCGATAAACCCATCTTT.